The T cell receptor beta chain under discussion was sequenced for a study of Graves' ophthalmopathy and Graves' hyperthyroidism. Study conclusions and caveats: Also, most clonotypes expanded in the thyroid above 0.001 frequency appeared in blood. Using a 13-signature model, the authors split ophthalmopathy from stable hyperthyroidism, with 85% to 90% sensitivity and roughly 80% specificity.

Ophthalmopathy not arising within 18 months of follow-up defined hyperthyroidism as stable. Exclusion criteria comprised other autoimmune diseases, uncontrolled infections, pregnancy or lactation in patients. Scientists amplified the TCR beta CDR3 regions from RNA transcripts. RT-PCR in the first round used HTBI primers; a second-round multiplex PCR followed. Using its own MiXCR run on the multiplex PCR reads, TCRdb lists one record per CDR3 protein. The data contain 500,000 to 700,000 distinct CDR3 sequences, 22% of them singletons. Concerning this clonotype itself: Its antigen remains unidentified.

Sequenced: peripheral blood. This receptor was identified in a woman aged 18-29 years with stable Graves' hyperthyroidism. Some clones in this sample may be carry-over from other donors' samples.

This CDR3 reads CASSLDPGEETQYF. The CDR3, as DNA: TGTGCCAGCAGCTTAGACCCGGGAGAAGAGACCCAGTACTTC. This chain uses TRBV7-2 with TRBJ2-5, with D tentatively TRBD2 (6 bases). Looked up from germline, CDR1 is SGHTA and CDR2 is FQGNSA. The V end lost 1 base, the J end lost 3 bases, and 9 bases lay between the germline ends. The CDR3 runs 14 residues.